Below, 30 T cell receptor beta chains from the same sample are listed, as sequenced in a study of regulatory T cells in long-lasting Graves disease. According to the study, TCR beta libraries were built with iRepertoire HTBI primers and CDR3-region Arm-PCR. TCRdb passed the multiplex PCR reads through MiXCR, listing each CDR3 protein once. The sample shows fewer than 450,000 distinct CDR3 sequences, about 15% of them seen only once. Time point described: newly diagnosed GD, antithyroid drugs for less than 3 months. Scientists built the TCR library using RNA that was extracted from PBMCs. The same sample was also used in a study of T cells in Graves' hyperthyroidism and ophthalmopathy.

Specimen: peripheral blood mononuclear cells (PBMCs), collected at new diagnosis, from a patient treated with antithyroid drugs. Receptor source: a woman in her thirties or forties with Graves disease.

This clonotype was picked up many times. The CDR3 region has the DNA TGTGCCAGCAGCGGGTCTGGGACACACGGGAATGAGCAGTTCTTC. This translates into CASSGSGTHGNEQFF. V usage is TRBV11-2 and J usage is TRBJ2-1, with D maybe TRBD1 (6 bases). The CDR3 loop spans 15 amino acids. V was trimmed by 5 bases and J by 7 bases, leaving 18 bases between them. Germline lookup yields CDR1 SGHAT and CDR2 FQNNGV.

This clonotype occurred a few times. The gene calls are TRBV6-7 and TRBJ2-3; TRBD1 or TRBD2 may be the D gene (5 bases each). TRBV6-7 is treated as an ORF (open reading frame) with a function not yet certain. The CDR3 runs to 14 residues. V was pared by 9 bases and J by 6 bases, with 19 bases between. The CDR3 loop reads CARATRDRWDTQYF. DNA of the CDR3: TGTGCCAGGGCTACCCGGGACCGTTGGGATACGCAGTATTTT.

This clonotype has a count of ten or more. The V call is TRBV20-1, the J call TRBJ1-6; no reliable D call. Germline values: CDR1 DFQATT, CDR2 SNEGSKA (reference sequence). CDR3 length: 14 amino acids. Deletions cut 0 bases from V and 10 bases from J, with 13 bases between. In DNA, the CDR3 is TGCAGTGCTAGAGATGCCCAAATCCAATCACCCCTCCACTTT. Amino acid sequence: CSARDAQIQSPLHF.

This clonotype was counted ten times or more. The chain links TRBV28 to TRBJ2-7, with 8 bases aligning to TRBD1. Germline assignment: CDR1 MDHEN and CDR2 SYDVKM. V shed 2 bases and J 3 bases; nucleotides not matched to a gene: 6. The CDR3 runs 15 residues. CDR3 bases: TGTGCCAGCAGTTTAGGACAGGGAAGGGACTACGAGCAGTACTTC. This sequence encodes CASSLGQGRDYEQYF.

This clonotype was seen many times. V is TRBV27 and J is TRBJ2-7; D is uncertain. This CDR3 comprises 14 residues. The germline gives CDR1 MNHEY, CDR2 SMNVEV (reference sequence). The V gene lost 0 bases and the J gene lost 2 bases, with 8 bases spanning the gap. CDR3 sequence (DNA): TGTGCCAGCAGTTTATCGTCTCCCACCTACGAGCAGTACTTC. This codes for CASSLSSPTYEQYF.

This clonotype has ten or more counts. The genes are TRBV2 and TRBJ2-5, with 9 bases that match TRBD1. The length of the CDR3 is 13 residues. J was trimmed by 5 bases and V by 8 bases; bases with no gene match: 6. The V gene's germline CDR1 is SNHLY and CDR2 FYNNEI. Here the CDR3 reads CASRDRAGETQYF. The CDR3 coding sequence is TGTGCCAGCCGGGACAGGGCCGGGGAGACCCAGTACTTC.

This chain uses TRBV6-1 with TRBJ2-2; 7 nucleotides align to TRBD2. Losses at the gene ends were 10 bases for V and 1 base for J; bases not matched to a gene: 6. Germline CDR1 MNHNS, CDR2 SASEGT. The CDR3 has 14 amino acids. CDR3 nucleotides: TGTGCCACCCAGAGCGGGGTGAACACCGGGGAGCTGTTTTTT. Protein: CATQSGVNTGELFF.

This clonotype has a count of ten or more. This chain links TRBV6-2 or TRBV6-3 with TRBJ1-6; no clear D gene. This CDR3 comprises 15 residues. V lost 2 bases to trimming and J lost 7 bases, with 12 bases between them. CDR1 is MNHEY and CDR2 is SVGEGT in the germline V gene. The CDR3 here is CASSYGILNNSPLHF. Written as DNA, the CDR3 is TGTGCCAGCAGTTACGGGATTTTGAACAATTCACCCCTCCACTTT.

Details on this clonotype: This likely comes from a read error, as the CDR3 has no conserved phenylalanine or tryptophan at its end. V and J are TRBV11-3 and TRBJ2-5; D unresolved. The CDR3 is made up of 16 amino acids. Trimming removed 5 bases at V and 0 bases at J, with 16 bases between. Germline CDR1 and CDR2: SGHNT and YENEEA. CDR3 coding DNA: TGTGCCAGCAGCCAAGGTCCAAATCTAAACCAAGAGACCCAGTACTTG. It yields the protein CASSQGPNLNQETQYL.

The V gene is TRBV11-1, the J gene TRBJ2-1; D ambiguous. V was cut by 5 bases and J by 3 bases, with 14 bases left in between. From germline, CDR1 is SGHAT and CDR2 FQDESV (reference sequence). There are 15 residues in the CDR3. In DNA form, the CDR3 reads TGTGCCAGCAGCCCCGGCCATCCGGACTACAATGAGCAGTTCTTC. Translation: CASSPGHPDYNEQFF.

This clonotype was found many times. The J gene is TRBJ2-5, the V gene TRBV6-2 or TRBV6-3; D call uncertain. Germline-derived CDR1 and CDR2 are MNHEY and SVGEGT. This CDR3 comprises 12 residues. The ends were cut back, 4 bases at V and 3 bases at J, with 6 bases in the middle. CDR3 region: CASSSFKETQYF. The CDR3, as DNA: TGTGCCAGCAGTTCCTTCAAAGAGACCCAGTACTTC.

This clonotype appeared many times. DNA of the CDR3: TGTGCCAGCAGCCTCAATAGCGGGGGGCTTTACAATGAGCAGTTCTTC. This codes for CASSLNSGGLYNEQFF. This rearrangement joins TRBV3-2 to TRBJ2-1; no check of the table's D call, TRBD2, against the DNA was made. TRBV3-2 is given as a pseudogene. The CDR3 spans 16 residues.

There are many counts of this clonotype. The chain uses TRBV5-4 and TRBJ2-5, with TRBD2 matching over 9 bases. V shed 4 bases and J 1 base; nucleotides not matched to a gene: 5. Germline V gene sequence: CDR1 SGHNT, CDR2 YYREEE (reference sequence). CDR3 length equals 15 residues. The CDR3 loop reads CASSRSGRGQETQYF. The CDR3, as DNA: TGTGCCAGCAGCCGTAGCGGGAGAGGCCAAGAGACCCAGTACTTC.

V gene TRBV4-3 combines with J gene TRBJ2-1, with D unclear. V was trimmed by 0 bases and J by 3 bases, leaving 12 bases between them. The CDR3 sequence is 16 residues long. CDR1 and CDR2 from the germline V gene are LGHNA and YSLEER. CDR3 coding DNA: TGCGCCAGCAGCCAAGATATAAGCCCGTTCTACAATGAGCAGTTCTTC. It translates to CASSQDISPFYNEQFF.

At least ten counts were recorded for this clonotype. The chain carries TRBV19 and TRBJ2-2; D tentatively reads TRBD1 or TRBD2 (6 bases each). The CDR3 runs to 14 residues. The germline V gene has CDR1 LNHDA and CDR2 SQIVND (reference sequence). The germline V and J ends were trimmed by 4 bases and 5 bases, with 11 bases remaining between them. DNA of the CDR3: TGTGCCAGTAGTAATGAAGGGGGGACCGGGGAGCTGTTTTTT. It codes for CASSNEGGTGELFF. The full variable domain, with the rest looked up from reference TRBV19 and TRBJ2-2, is DGGITQSPKYLFRKEGQNVTLSCEQNLNHDAMYWYRQDPGQGLRLIYYSQIVNDFQKGDIAEGYSVSREKKESFPLTVTSAQKNPTAFYLCASSNEGGTGELFFGEGSRLTVL.

The chain has TRBV5-4 and TRBJ2-5; D is possibly TRBD2 (5 bases). Between the trimmed V and J ends, which lost 3 bases and 1 base, there was a span of 10 bases. Germline CDR1 SGHNT, CDR2 YYREEE (reference sequence). This CDR3 spans 14 amino acids. The CDR3 protein is CASSWSGGQETQYF. In nucleotides, the CDR3 is TGTGCCAGCAGCTGGTCCGGAGGCCAAGAGACCCAGTACTTC. Filled out from reference TRBV5-4 and TRBJ2-5, the complete variable domain reads ETGVTQSPTHLIKTRGQQVTLRCSSQSGHNTVSWYQQALGQGPQFIFQYYREEENGRGNFPPRFSGLQFPNYSSELNVNALELDDSALYLCASSWSGGQETQYFGPGTRLLVL.

This clonotype was recorded at least ten times. The chain employs TRBV28 and TRBJ2-7, with TRBD1 identical over 8 bases. Germline V gene sequence: CDR1 MDHEN, CDR2 SYDVKM. The CDR3 spans 14 residues. The V gene end was trimmed by 4 bases and the J gene end by 2 bases; junction bases not matched to a gene: 4. DNA of the CDR3: TGTGCCAGCAGTTCGGGACAGGATCCCTACGAGCAGTACTTC. This codes for CASSSGQDPYEQYF.

The DNA for the CDR3 is TGTGCCTGGAAGGGGACCGGAGATGGCTACACCTTC. This translates into CAWKGTGDGYTF. This chain links TRBV30 with TRBJ1-2, with D possibly being TRBD1 (5 bases). CDR3 length: 12 residues. V was pared by 4 bases and J by 6 bases, with 12 bases between. Germline V gene sequence: CDR1 GTSNPN, CDR2 SVGIG (reference sequence).

This clonotype was seen at least ten times. The chain uses TRBV2 and TRBJ1-1; TRBD1 is a possible D gene (5 bases). CDR3 length: 14 residues. With 6 bases removed from V and 1 base from J, the gap between germline ends came to 12 bases. From germline, CDR1 is SNHLY and CDR2 FYNNEI. In nucleotides, the CDR3 is TGTGCCAGCAGCTCCTTAGGGGAGAACACTGAAGCTTTCTTT. Protein product: CASSSLGENTEAFF. Full variable domain (missing parts from reference TRBV2 and TRBJ1-1): EPEVTQTPSHQVTQMGQEVILRCVPISNHLYFYWYRQILGQKVEFLVSFYNNEISEKSEIFDDQFSVERPDGSNFTLKIRSTKLEDSAMYFCASSSLGENTEAFFGQGTRLTVV.

This clonotype has only a few counts. The rearrangement links TRBV20-1 to TRBJ1-1, with D tentatively TRBD1 (6 bases). CDR3 length: 14 residues. Trimming left V 2 bases short and J 1 base short, with 11 bases between. In germline, CDR1 is DFQATT, CDR2 SNEGSKA (reference sequence). This chain's CDR3 is CSARRGAGNTEAFF. In nucleotides, the CDR3 is TGCAGTGCTAGAAGGGGGGCAGGGAACACTGAAGCTTTCTTT.

The V call is TRBV7-8, the J call TRBJ1-4; D may be TRBD1 (5 bases). Trimming left V 4 bases short and J 3 bases short, with 12 bases between. The CDR3 is 15 residues long. Germline V gives CDR1 SGHVS, CDR2 FQNEAQ. As DNA, the CDR3 is TGTGCCAGCAGCTCCCATCGGGGCGCTAATGAAAAACTGTTTTTT. Protein: CASSSHRGANEKLFF.

This clonotype was seen repeatedly, ten times or more. The chain joins TRBV11-3 to TRBJ2-5; 9 positions match TRBD2. Germline assignment: CDR1 SGHNT and CDR2 YENEEA. This CDR3 comprises 15 residues. V lost 5 bases and J lost 4; bases outside the gene matches: 8. CDR3: CASSTPGLASETQYF. In DNA form, the CDR3 reads TGTGCCAGCAGCACGCCGGGACTAGCTTCAGAGACCCAGTACTTC.

The chain is built from TRBV12-3 or TRBV12-4 and TRBJ2-3, with 16 positions matching TRBD2. V trimming: 6 bases; J trimming: 3 bases; junction bases outside the gene matches: 6. The CDR3 totals 17 residues. The CDR3 nucleotides are TGTGCCAGCAGGGGGGGACTAGCGGGAGGGCCGACAGATACGCAGTATTTT. Its translation: CASRGGLAGGPTDTQYF.

This clonotype was picked up a small number of times. CDR3 protein: CSVEDMDSGANVLTF. The CDR3 DNA reads TGCAGCGTTGAAGATATGGACTCTGGGGCCAACGTCCTGACTTTC. This chain uses TRBV29-1 with TRBJ2-6, with D unresolved. The CDR3 loop spans 15 amino acids. Germline lookup yields CDR1 SQVTM and CDR2 ANQGSEA. With 0 bases removed from V and 0 bases from J, the gap between germline ends came to 6 bases.

The CDR3 region is CASTEGRVPKNIQYF. CDR3 DNA sequence: TGTGCCAGCACCGAGGGCAGAGTTCCCAAAAACATTCAGTACTTC. This chain uses TRBV7-8 with TRBJ2-4; tentative D call: TRBD2 (5 bases). Trimming took 7 bases from V and 2 from J, leaving 15 bases between them. The germline gives CDR1 SGHVS, CDR2 FQNEAQ. The CDR3 is 15 amino acids.

This clonotype was detected many times. At one end the junction does not follow the germline gene, possibly because of a read error. This chain links TRBV28 with TRBJ2-5, with D perhaps matching TRBD1 (5 bases). The CDR3 is made up of 14 amino acids. Germline values: CDR1 MDHEN, CDR2 SYDVKM. CDR3 sequence (DNA): TGTGCCACCAGTGGACACGTAGCTCGGGAGACCCAGTACTTC. Its translation is CATSGHVARETQYF. Based on the CDR3 plus reference TRBV28 and TRBJ2-5, the full variable domain is DVKVTQSSRYLVKRTGEKVFLECVQDMDHENMFWYRQDPGLGLRLIYFSYDVKMKEKGDIPEGYSVSREKKERFSLILESASTNQTSMYLCATSGHVARETQYFGPGTRLLVL.

This clonotype showed up just a few times. The chain couples TRBV2 to TRBJ1-5; TRBD1 is a possible D gene (5 bases). The CDR3 totals 12 residues. CDR1 and CDR2 (germline): SNHLY, FYNNEI. V was cut by 6 bases and J by 3 bases, with 6 bases left in between. In DNA form, the CDR3 reads TGTGCCAGCAGGGGGCTCAATCAGCCCCAGCATTTT. Protein sequence: CASRGLNQPQHF.

The V and J genes are TRBV7-2 and TRBJ2-2, with unresolved D. Trimming cost V 8 bases and J 1 base, with 8 bases left between them. Germline V gene data show CDR1 as SGHTA and CDR2 as FQGNSA. The CDR3 sequence is 13 residues long. The CDR3: CASGPMNTGELFF. The CDR3 DNA follows: TGTGCCAGCGGTCCAATGAACACCGGGGAGCTGTTTTTT.

At least ten counts were recorded for this clonotype. The chain is built from TRBV28 and TRBJ1-5; TRBD1 is a possible D gene (5 bases). The CDR3 has 14 residues. V was clipped by 0 bases and J by 5 bases, with 8 bases between them. Germline V gene sequence: CDR1 MDHEN, CDR2 SYDVKM. The CDR3 sequence is CASSLWGPDQPQHF. In DNA, the CDR3 is TGTGCCAGCAGTTTATGGGGGCCGGATCAGCCCCAGCATTTT. Full variable domain (missing parts from reference TRBV28 and TRBJ1-5): DVKVTQSSRYLVKRTGEKVFLECVQDMDHENMFWYRQDPGLGLRLIYFSYDVKMKEKGDIPEGYSVSREKKERFSLILESASTNQTSMYLCASSLWGPDQPQHFGDGTRLSIL.

V and J are TRBV5-1 and TRBJ2-3; tentatively, D is TRBD2 (6 bases). CDR1 and CDR2 (germline): SGHRS, YFSETQ. The CDR3 length is 17 residues. Trimming removed 2 bases from V and 5 bases from J, with 21 bases in between. The CDR3 reads CASSLGVAEVFGDTQYF. CDR3 nucleotide sequence: TGCGCCAGCAGCTTAGGGGTAGCGGAAGTCTTTGGAGATACGCAGTATTTT. The entire variable domain, with the rest obtained from reference TRBV5-1 and TRBJ2-3, is as follows: KAGVTQTPRYLIKTRGQQVTLSCSPISGHRSVSWYQQTPGQGLQFLFEYFSETQRNKGNFPGRFSGRQFSNSRSEMNVSTLELGDSALYLCASSLGVAEVFGDTQYFGPGTRLTVL.